A selection of T cell receptor beta chains follows, all from one sample in a study of tumor-infiltrating lymphocytes in primary liver carcinoma. MiXCR was run by TCRdb on the multiplex PCR reads, yielding one entry per CDR3 protein. The data contain around 22,000 distinct CDR3 sequences, more than 75% of them singletons. Specimen: liver tumor tissue from sampling region 2. These receptors were collected from a woman aged 25 to 45 with primary liver carcinoma and hepatitis B virus infection. Both conserved end residues are part of each CDR3. Each record gives: V gene, J gene, CDR3 protein.

TRBV7-9	TRBJ2-6	CTSSPHGANVLTF
TRBV28	TRBJ2-3	CASSLGGFHADTQYF
TRBV10-3	TRBJ2-3	CAISEPGIGADARYF
TRBV6-5	TRBJ1-6	CASRREEHSPLHF
TRBV6-5	TRBJ2-3	CTSSPDLTDRQYF
TRBV5-5	TRBJ2-3	CASSLRVGGPLSDTQCF
TRBV11-2	TRBJ2-5	CVSSFMTTAAETQYF
TRBV28	TRBJ2-2	CASSLSRSGELFF
TRBV6-1	TRBJ2-5	CASSWIGTTQEIQYF
TRBV28	TRBJ2-5	CTCSSQGQETQYF
TRBV6-1	TRBJ2-2	CASSENIPGGAANTGELFF
TRBV11-1	TRBJ2-7	CVSGLATASYEQYF
TRBV5-1	TRBJ2-1	CANSLGLAGGLGNEQFF
TRBV5-4	TRBJ2-3	CASSNPAASGSWTCTQYF
TRBV6-1	TRBJ1-5	CANSEQGSVPGQPRHF
TRBV10-3	TRBJ1-3	CAISELASGNTIYF
TRBV4-3	TRBJ2-3	CPSSQSVWLGDPDDTQYF
TRBV5-1	TRBJ2-1	CASNSAISPGSNEQFF
TRBV28	TRBJ2-7	CASSLDRGSSYEQYF
TRBV7-8	TRBJ2-3	CACGLGEGGPGDTQYF